These 12 T cell receptor beta chains were sequenced from one sample in a study of T cell responses to AZD1222 COVID-19 vaccine. Assay used: immunoSEQ multiplex PCR; TCRdb lists only in-frame clones, some missing. The data hold 150,000 or so clones, with 94% observed a single time. The source material was peripheral blood, sampled 28 days after the second AZD1222 dose. The receptors come from an adult who received the AZD1222 COVID-19 vaccine.

The chain recombines TRBV7-2 with TRBJ1-5, with TRBD1 identical over 7 bases. The CDR3 totals 15 residues. Per germline, CDR1 SGHTA and CDR2 FQGNSA. V lost 1 base to trimming and J lost 0 bases; unmatched junction nucleotides: 0. CDR3 protein: CASSLGQGSNQPQHF. CDR3 bases: TGTGCCAGCAGCTTAGGACAGGGTAGCAATCAGCCCCAGCATTTT. The full variable domain, completed using reference TRBV7-2 and TRBJ1-5, is GAGVSQSPSNKVTEKGKDVELRCDPISGHTALYWYRQSLGQGLEFLIYFQGNSAPDKSGLPSDRFSAERTGGSVSTLTIQRTQQEDSAVYLCASSLGQGSNQPQHFGDGTRLSIL.

The V gene is TRBV4-1, the J gene TRBJ2-7; perhaps TRBD2 as D (6 bases). This CDR3 spans 15 amino acids. Germline lookup yields CDR1 MGHRA and CDR2 YSYEKL. Deletions cut 2 bases from V and 2 bases from J, with 13 bases between. Here the CDR3 DNA reads TGCGCCAGCAGCCAACCTCGGCGGGGCACCTACGAGCAGTACTTC. Its protein is CASSQPRRGTYEQYF.

This clone was observed a single time. The chain carries TRBV7-9 and TRBJ1-5, with a weak D call TRBD1 (5 bases). With 1 base removed from V and 6 bases from J, the gap between germline ends came to 13 bases. The CDR3 spans 15 residues. In germline, CDR1 is SEHNR, CDR2 FQNEAQ (reference sequence). CDR3 sequence (DNA): TGTGCCAGCAGCTTAGGACACGGGGGGAGTCAGCCCCAGCATTTT. It yields the protein CASSLGHGGSQPQHF.

This sequence joins TRBV28 and TRBJ2-7; 11 nucleotides line up with TRBD2. CDR1 and CDR2 from the germline V gene are MDHEN and SYDVKM. CDR3 size: 16 residues. V lost 5 bases, J lost 0 bases, and 6 bases stayed unmatched. The chain's CDR3 is CASSTPLAGGSYEQYF. For the CDR3, the DNA is TGTGCCAGCAGTACCCCCCTAGCGGGAGGCTCCTACGAGCAGTACTTC.

V usage is TRBV15 and J usage is TRBJ2-7; 9 nucleotides align to TRBD1. J gave up 5 bases and V 0 bases, and 8 bases lay outside the gene matches. The CDR3 covers 16 residues. The germline V gene encodes CDR1 LNHNV and CDR2 YYDKDF (reference sequence). The CDR3 protein is CATSRDRGTGSDEQYF. DNA of the CDR3: TGTGCCACCAGCAGAGATCGAGGGACAGGGTCGGACGAGCAGTACTTC.

The chain is built from TRBV7-2 and TRBJ1-5; the match to TRBD1 covers 8 bases. The CDR3 length is 16 residues. V gave up 0 bases and J gave up 1 base; unmatched junction bases: 2. Germline V gene data show CDR1 as SGHTA and CDR2 as FQGNSA. This CDR3 is CASSLAWTGSNQPQHF. CDR3 nucleotide sequence: TGTGCCAGCAGCTTAGCATGGACAGGGAGCAATCAGCCCCAGCATTTT.

The chain is built from TRBV5-4 and TRBJ2-1; perhaps TRBD2 as D (6 bases). CDR1 is SGHNT and CDR2 is YYREEE in the germline V gene (reference sequence). The CDR3 spans 16 residues. V was pared by 0 bases and J by 0 bases, with 10 bases between. The CDR3 DNA follows: TGTGCCAGCAGCTTGGGGAGTAGCGGCTCCTACAATGAGCAGTTCTTC. Its translation is CASSLGSSGSYNEQFF.

The chain uses TRBV11-3 and TRBJ2-2, with TRBD2 matching over 10 bases. This CDR3 comprises 15 residues. The V gene's germline CDR1 is SGHNT and CDR2 YENEEA. J gave up 6 bases and V 5 bases, and 6 bases lay outside the gene matches. CDR3 sequence: CASSVTSGKAGELFF. The CDR3 DNA is TGTGCCAGCAGCGTTACTAGCGGGAAGGCCGGGGAGCTGTTTTTT.

V usage is TRBV18 and J usage is TRBJ1-2; D is possibly TRBD1 (5 bases). The germline V and J ends were trimmed by 2 bases and 5 bases, with 9 bases remaining between them. Germline V gives CDR1 KGHSH, CDR2 LQKENI. This CDR3 is 13 amino acids long. CDR3 in DNA: TGTGCCAGCTCACCAAACCGGGGGTATGGCTACACCTTC. Protein: CASSPNRGYGYTF.

V gene TRBV5-6 combines with J gene TRBJ1-3; D ambiguous. There are 15 residues in the CDR3. Germline CDR1 is SGHDT and CDR2 is YYEEEE. The V end was cut by 4 bases, the J end by 0 bases, with 11 bases between. The DNA for the CDR3 is TGTGCCAGCAGCCTTGGACGGTTCTCTGGAAACACCATATATTTT. It translates to CASSLGRFSGNTIYF.

CDR3 sequence reads: CASSPIGTGNGYTF. In nucleotides, the CDR3 is TGTGCCAGCAGTCCGATTGGGACAGGGAACGGCTACACCTTC. The V and J genes are TRBV28 and TRBJ1-2; TRBD1 aligns across 9 bases. Germline V gene sequence: CDR1 MDHEN, CDR2 SYDVKM. The trim removed 5 bases at V and 8 bases at J, leaving 9 bases unmatched. There are 14 residues in the CDR3.

The chain carries TRBV30 and TRBJ1-1; 12 nucleotides line up with TRBD1. With V trimmed by 3 bases and J by 3 bases, 11 bases remained unmatched. This CDR3 is 17 amino acids long. The germline CDR1 and CDR2 sequences are GTSNPN and SVGIG (reference sequence). CDR3 nucleotide sequence: TGTGCCTGGAGCAAGCGTGGGACAGGGGGCTTTTACACTGAAGCTTTCTTT. As protein: CAWSKRGTGGFYTEAFF.